These 2 T cell receptor beta chains were sequenced from one sample in a study of STAT5B mutations in CD4+ large granular lymphocyte leukemia. The data were produced by immunoSEQ multiplex PCR, yet TCRdb's version contains in-frame clones alone and is incomplete. The sample has 32,000 or so clones, around 80% seen once. Sequenced sample: CD4+ T cells from blood buffy coats. The receptor source for this set is a human donor in good health.

The chain joins TRBV29-1 to TRBJ1-2, with 7 bases identical to TRBD1. The CDR3 has 13 amino acids. CDR1 is SQVTM, CDR2 ANQGSEA, per germline. V lost 4 bases and J lost 4; bases outside the gene matches: 6. CDR3 coding DNA: TGCAGCGTTGGGGACAGAACATTCTATGGCTACACCTTC. Translation gives CSVGDRTFYGYTF.

The rearrangement uses TRBV5-4 and TRBJ1-1, with TRBD1 matching over 8 bases. This CDR3 spans 16 amino acids. The V and J ends lost 6 bases and 4 bases, in that order; junction bases with no gene match: 14. Germline V gene lookup returns CDR1 SGHNT and CDR2 YYREEE (reference sequence). The CDR3 region has the DNA TGTGCCAGCAAAGAGGGTGGCCAGGGGGCAGTCACTGAAGCTTTCTTT. The encoded protein is CASKEGGQGAVTEAFF. Using reference TRBV5-4 and TRBJ1-1 for the parts outside the CDR3, the full variable domain is ETGVTQSPTHLIKTRGQQVTLRCSSQSGHNTVSWYQQALGQGPQFIFQYYREEENGRGNFPPRFSGLQFPNYSSELNVNALELDDSALYLCASKEGGQGAVTEAFFGQGTRLTVV.